This section outlines one T cell receptor beta chain sequence together with its context. This entry is derived from a study of OX40 agonist ivuxolimab in advanced cancers. Profiled with immunoSEQ multiplex PCR; TCRdb holds only in-frame clones, not every one. The sample has around 25,000 clones, around 80% seen once. This CDR3 comprises 16 residues. Germline CDR1 is SGHRS and CDR2 is YFSETQ. Trimming removed 3 bases from V and 0 bases from J; junction bases left unmatched: 4. This TCR was sampled from an adult with an advanced solid tumor such as melanoma, head and neck, liver or kidney cancer. The J gene is TRBJ2-5, the V gene TRBV5-1; 11 positions agree with TRBD2. The starting material was CD4+ or CD8+ T cells sorted from blood, obtained in a trial of the OX40 agonist ivuxolimab. The CDR3 coding sequence is TGCGCCAGCAGCTCGGGTAGCGGGGGGGACCAAGAGACCCAGTACTTC. It codes for CASSSGSGGDQETQYF.